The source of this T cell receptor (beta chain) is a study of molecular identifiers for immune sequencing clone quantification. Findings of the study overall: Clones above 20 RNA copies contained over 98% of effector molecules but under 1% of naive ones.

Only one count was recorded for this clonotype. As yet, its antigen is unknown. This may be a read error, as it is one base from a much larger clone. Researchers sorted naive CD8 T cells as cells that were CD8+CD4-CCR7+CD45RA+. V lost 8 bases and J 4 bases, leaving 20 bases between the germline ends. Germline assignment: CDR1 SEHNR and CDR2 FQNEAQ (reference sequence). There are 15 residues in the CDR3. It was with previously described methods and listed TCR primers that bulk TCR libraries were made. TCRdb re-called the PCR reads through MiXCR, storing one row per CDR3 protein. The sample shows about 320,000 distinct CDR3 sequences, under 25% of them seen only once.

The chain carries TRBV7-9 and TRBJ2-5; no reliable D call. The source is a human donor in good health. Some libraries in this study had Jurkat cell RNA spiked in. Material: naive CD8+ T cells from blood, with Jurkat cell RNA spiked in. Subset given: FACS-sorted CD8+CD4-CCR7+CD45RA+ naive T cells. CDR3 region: CASGKPGPERETQYF. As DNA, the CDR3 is TGTGCCAGCGGTAAGCCCGGACCCGAAAGAGAGACCCAGTACTTC.